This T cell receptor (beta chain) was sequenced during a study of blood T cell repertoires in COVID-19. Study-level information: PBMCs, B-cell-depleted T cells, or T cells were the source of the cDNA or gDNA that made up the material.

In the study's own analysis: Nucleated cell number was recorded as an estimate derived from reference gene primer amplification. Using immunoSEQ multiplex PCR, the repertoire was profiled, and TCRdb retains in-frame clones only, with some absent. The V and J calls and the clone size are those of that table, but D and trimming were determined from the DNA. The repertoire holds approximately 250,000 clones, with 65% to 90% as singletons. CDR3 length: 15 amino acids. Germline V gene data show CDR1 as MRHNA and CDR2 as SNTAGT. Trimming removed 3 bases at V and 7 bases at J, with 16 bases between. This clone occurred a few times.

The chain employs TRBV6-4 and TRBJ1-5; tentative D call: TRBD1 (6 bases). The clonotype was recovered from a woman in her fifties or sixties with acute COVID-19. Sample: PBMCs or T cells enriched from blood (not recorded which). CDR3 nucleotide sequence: TGTGCCAGCAGTGAGTCAGGGGAAGAGTGGCAGCCCCAGCATTTT. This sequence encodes CASSESGEEWQPQHF.